Presented here are 24 T cell receptor beta chains from one specimen sequenced in a study of blood T cell repertoires in COVID-19. Sequencing used immunoSEQ multiplex PCR; TCRdb keeps in-frame clones, though not all of them. Of 140,000 to 150,000 clones in the sample, about 89% were seen once. Material for sequencing was peripheral blood. These receptor sequences come from a man between 60 and 75 years old with active or convalescent COVID-19.

The chain has TRBV28 and TRBJ1-2; tentatively, D is TRBD1 (5 bases). This CDR3 is 15 amino acids long. V was cut by 5 bases and J by 3 bases, with 16 bases left in between. Germline V gene sequence: CDR1 MDHEN, CDR2 SYDVKM. The CDR3 coding sequence is TGTGCCAGCAGTGAAGCCAGGGAACTGGACTATGGCTACACCTTC. It encodes CASSEARELDYGYTF.

V is TRBV25-1 and J is TRBJ2-7; TRBD1 aligns across 8 bases. Germline V CDR1 and CDR2: MGHDK, SYGVNS. V lost 4 bases, J lost 0 bases, and 5 bases stayed unmatched. The CDR3 sequence is 15 residues long. The CDR3 is CASSVRTGFSYEQYF. DNA for the CDR3: TGTGCCAGCAGTGTTAGGACAGGGTTCTCCTACGAGCAGTACTTC.

CDR3 sequence (DNA): TGTGCCAGCAGGATCACAGGGGGCCCACCCCTCCACTTT. As protein: CASRITGGPPLHF. The chain links TRBV6-6 to TRBJ1-6; 9 positions agree with TRBD1. Trimming cost V 6 bases and J 11 bases; bases outside gene matches: 5. Germline CDR1 reads MNHNY; CDR2 reads SVGAGI (reference sequence). This CDR3 has 13 residues.

This clone was counted between two and nine times. This chain links TRBV24-1 with TRBJ2-2; 10 bases agree with TRBD1. V was clipped by 4 bases and J by 3 bases; unmatched bases: 4. Germline loops: CDR1 KGHDR, CDR2 SFDVKD. The CDR3 runs 16 residues. The CDR3 bases are TGTGCCACCAGTGAGGGACAGGGGTCCCACACCGGGGAGCTGTTTTTT. Translating it yields CATSEGQGSHTGELFF.

The chain joins TRBV7-2 to TRBJ2-7, with TRBD2 identical over 10 bases. CDR1 and CDR2 from the germline V gene are SGHTA and FQGNSA. The CDR3 totals 15 residues. The trim removed 2 bases at V and 4 bases at J, leaving 5 bases unmatched. CDR3 sequence: CASSLNSGGLYEQYF. The DNA of the CDR3 is TGTGCCAGCAGCTTAAATAGCGGGGGGTTGTACGAGCAGTACTTC.

The genes are TRBV5-1 and TRBJ1-1; D is undetermined. Trimming pared 1 base from V and 2 bases from J, leaving 12 bases between. The CDR3 covers 15 residues. Germline CDR1 is SGHRS and CDR2 is YFSETQ. CDR3 nucleotides: TGCGCCAGCAGCTTGTTTTCTGGCAGAAACACTGAAGCTTTCTTT. It codes for CASSLFSGRNTEAFF.

The J gene is TRBJ1-2, the V gene TRBV7-8; no definite D call. V lost 5 bases, J lost 4 bases, and 17 bases lay in between. The germline gives CDR1 SGHVS, CDR2 FQNEAQ. This CDR3 spans 15 amino acids. CDR3 sequence (DNA): TGTGCCAGCAGCAGTGGGCCGGGAGGGATCTATGGCTACACCTTC. It yields the protein CASSSGPGGIYGYTF.

V usage is TRBV5-1 and J usage is TRBJ2-2, with 8 bases matching TRBD2. Germline CDR1 reads SGHRS; CDR2 reads YFSETQ. This CDR3 contains 17 residues. The V gene end was trimmed by 2 bases and the J gene end by 1 base; junction bases not matched to a gene: 7. The CDR3 sequence is CASSLEAGDGNTGELFF. The CDR3 DNA reads as TGCGCCAGCAGCTTAGAAGCGGGAGATGGGAACACCGGGGAGCTGTTTTTT. Using reference TRBV5-1 and TRBJ2-2 for the parts outside the CDR3, the full variable domain is KAGVTQTPRYLIKTRGQQVTLSCSPISGHRSVSWYQQTPGQGLQFLFEYFSETQRNKGNFPGRFSGRQFSNSRSEMNVSTLELGDSALYLCASSLEAGDGNTGELFFGEGSRLTVL.

This clone is a singleton in its sample. The rearrangement uses TRBV19 and TRBJ2-4, with TRBD1 matching over 7 bases. The junction had 6 bases not matched to a gene; V was cut back by 7 bases and J by 6 bases. CDR1 and CDR2 from the germline V gene are LNHDA and SQIVND (reference sequence). The CDR3 length is 13 residues. The CDR3 loop reads CASTFRDRNIQYF. CDR3 coding DNA: TGTGCCAGTACGTTCCGGGACAGAAACATTCAGTACTTC.

This chain uses TRBV3-1 (or the pseudogene TRBV3-2) with TRBJ1-2; 7 nucleotides agree with TRBD1. Unmatched junction bases numbered 7, after V lost 0 bases and J lost 3 bases. The CDR3 contains 16 residues. Germline assignment: CDR1 LGHDT and CDR2 YNNKEL (reference sequence). The CDR3 here is CASSQDMAGGDYGYTF. CDR3 bases: TGTGCCAGCAGCCAAGATATGGCAGGGGGAGACTATGGCTACACCTTC.

J is TRBJ1-6 and V is TRBV7-9; maybe TRBD1 (6 bases). CDR3 length: 13 residues. In germline, CDR1 is SEHNR, CDR2 FQNEAQ (reference sequence). With 4 bases removed from V and 9 bases from J, the gap between germline ends came to 10 bases. CDR3 amino acids: CASSSDRSSPLHF. The CDR3 DNA reads TGTGCCAGCAGCTCTGACAGGTCTTCACCCCTCCACTTT.

This clone was counted a single time. CDR3 sequence reads: CATSEGRDAEKLFF. CDR3 bases: TGTGCCACCAGTGAGGGCAGGGATGCTGAAAAACTGTTTTTT. The chain recombines TRBV24-1 with TRBJ1-4; maybe TRBD1 (5 bases). Germline lookup yields CDR1 KGHDR and CDR2 SFDVKD. This CDR3 spans 14 amino acids. The V end was cut by 4 bases, the J end by 7 bases, with 12 bases between.

This CDR3 reads CASSDVAGGGALYEQYF. CDR3 DNA: TGTGCCAGCAGTGACGTAGCGGGAGGGGGGGCTTTGTACGAGCAGTACTTC. The V gene is TRBV27, the J gene TRBJ2-7; 11 bases are a match to TRBD2. The CDR3 covers 17 residues. V dropped 5 bases and J dropped 4; count of bases not matched to a gene: 13. Germline assignment: CDR1 MNHEY and CDR2 SMNVEV (reference sequence).

The CDR3 bases are TGTGCCAGCACGGGACTCCCGGTAGATACGCAGTATTTT. As protein: CASTGLPVDTQYF. The V call is TRBV28, the J call TRBJ2-3; TRBD2 is a possible D gene (6 bases). V dropped 7 bases and J dropped 5 bases, with 13 bases sitting between them. In germline, CDR1 is MDHEN, CDR2 SYDVKM. The CDR3 spans 13 residues.

Here the CDR3 DNA reads TGTGCCAGCAGATTACCGGGACAGCAAGAGACCCAGTACTTC. Amino acids: CASRLPGQQETQYF. The chain joins TRBV5-4 to TRBJ2-5; TRBD1 aligns across 7 bases. With 5 bases clipped from V and 2 bases from J, the junction kept 6 bases outside the gene matches. Germline values: CDR1 SGHNT, CDR2 YYREEE (reference sequence). The CDR3 totals 14 residues.

The V call is TRBV6-5, the J call TRBJ1-2; possibly TRBD1 for D (5 bases). Per the germline V gene, CDR1 is MNHEY and CDR2 is SVGAGI. Trimming took off 7 bases at V and 4 bases at J, with 19 bases between the two ends. The CDR3 sequence is 15 residues long. For the CDR3, the DNA is TGTGCCAGCACTCGTCGGCGGGGGACCTTCTATGGCTACACCTTC. It specifies CASTRRRGTFYGYTF.

The chain has TRBV5-1 and TRBJ2-3, with a tentative D call TRBD2 (5 bases). Germline V gene sequence: CDR1 SGHRS, CDR2 YFSETQ. The CDR3 extends over 15 amino acids. The ends were cut back, 4 bases at V and 4 bases at J, with 16 bases in the middle. The DNA of the CDR3 is TGCGCCAGCAGCCTATATGGGGAGAGGGCAGATACGCAGTATTTT. As protein: CASSLYGERADTQYF. The full variable domain, completed using reference TRBV5-1 and TRBJ2-3, is KAGVTQTPRYLIKTRGQQVTLSCSPISGHRSVSWYQQTPGQGLQFLFEYFSETQRNKGNFPGRFSGRQFSNSRSEMNVSTLELGDSALYLCASSLYGERADTQYFGPGTRLTVL.

V is TRBV5-5 and J is TRBJ2-5; 9 bases match TRBD1. The CDR3 has 15 residues. V lost 2 bases, J lost 3 bases, and 5 bases stayed unmatched. CDR1 is SGHKS, CDR2 YYEKEE, per germline (reference sequence). In DNA form, the CDR3 reads TGTGCCAGCAGCTTCCGGGACAGGGTCGAAGAGACCCAGTACTTC. It is translated as CASSFRDRVEETQYF.

V is TRBV11-2 and J is TRBJ1-1; D gene unclear. Trimming took 1 base from V and 8 from J, leaving 8 bases between them. This CDR3 is built from 12 residues. The germline V gene has CDR1 SGHAT and CDR2 FQNNGV. The DNA for the CDR3 is TGTGCCAGCAGCTTAGTGGGCAGGGAAGCTTTCTTT. Protein sequence: CASSLVGREAFF.

The chain links TRBV3-1 (or the pseudogene TRBV3-2) to TRBJ2-7; 13 nucleotides line up with TRBD2. Germline CDR1 is LGHDT and CDR2 is YNNKEL (reference sequence). The CDR3 runs 18 residues. Trimming at V came to 0 bases and at J to 4 bases, leaving 9 bases not matched to a gene. The CDR3 spells CASSQESRTSGRAYEQYF. CDR3 DNA: TGTGCCAGCAGCCAAGAGAGTCGTACTAGCGGGAGGGCGTACGAGCAGTACTTC.

The chain recombines TRBV9 with TRBJ1-4; D is undetermined. V was trimmed by 3 bases and J by 3 bases, leaving 15 bases between them. This CDR3 has 16 amino acids. From germline, CDR1 is SGDLS and CDR2 YYNGEE. The CDR3 DNA reads as TGTGCCAGCAGCGCCCTGGAGAGGGTCGCTAATGAAAAACTGTTTTTT. This translates into CASSALERVANEKLFF.

The rearrangement uses TRBV30 and TRBJ2-1, with a possible D match to TRBD2 (6 bases). This CDR3 is 15 amino acids long. From germline, CDR1 is GTSNPN and CDR2 SVGIG (reference sequence). Trimming took 3 bases from V and 3 from J, leaving 15 bases between them. Here the CDR3 DNA reads TGTGCCTGGAGACCTTCCGGGGGAAACTACAATGAGCAGTTCTTC. This encodes CAWRPSGGNYNEQFF. The complete variable domain, with remaining parts taken from reference TRBV30 and TRBJ2-1, reads SQTIHQWPATLVQPVGSPLSLECTVEGTSNPNLYWYRQAAGRGLQLLFYSVGIGQISSEVPQNLSASRPQDRQFILSSKKLLLSDSGFYLCAWRPSGGNYNEQFFGPGTRLTVL.

The chain joins TRBV29-1 to TRBJ1-4, with TRBD1 matching over 9 bases. The germline gives CDR1 SQVTM, CDR2 ANQGSEA. The CDR3 is 13 residues long. The ends lost 3 bases at V and 8 bases at J; junction bases unmatched: 4. The CDR3 spells CSVEGDRDEKLFF. The CDR3 region has the DNA TGCAGCGTTGAGGGGGACAGGGACGAAAAACTGTTTTTT.

The chain joins TRBV7-3 to TRBJ2-3, with D tentatively TRBD2 (6 bases). Trimming pared 5 bases from V and 4 bases from J, leaving 10 bases between. The CDR3 contains 13 residues. Per germline, CDR1 SGHTA and CDR2 FQGTGA. Here the CDR3 reads CASSPGTPDTQYF. As DNA, the CDR3 is TGTGCCAGCAGCCCGGGGACTCCAGATACGCAGTATTTT.